One sample yielded the 13 T cell receptor beta chains listed below, sequenced in a study of T cells after posttransplantation cyclophosphamide. Busulfan-fludarabine conditioning, marrow transplant, and cyclophosphamide on days +3 and +4 were administered. This table comes from immunoSEQ multiplex PCR, and its TCRdb copy is limited to in-frame clones, with some not included. The table records fewer than 45,000 clones, around 80% of them present only once. The sample was CD4+ T cells sorted from blood, taken about 1,900 days after a stem cell transplant with posttransplant cyclophosphamide. These TCRs come from a female patient in her forties or fifties who received an allogeneic stem cell transplant from a related donor, was CMV-positive, and had no GVHD. A share of the T cells may be of graft donor origin.

The chain has TRBV7-6 and TRBJ2-1; maybe TRBD1 (5 bases). This CDR3 contains 16 residues. Per the germline V gene, CDR1 is SGHVS and CDR2 is FNYEAQ. V dropped 2 bases and J dropped 4 bases, with 15 bases sitting between them. This CDR3 is CASSLLSRQLYNEQFF. CDR3 DNA: TGTGCCAGCAGCTTACTTTCGCGACAGCTTTACAATGAGCAGTTCTTC.

The genes are TRBV7-8 and TRBJ2-2; 11 bases are shared with TRBD1. Germline V gene sequence: CDR1 SGHVS, CDR2 FQNEAQ. The CDR3 consists of 15 residues. V shed 5 bases and J 3 bases; nucleotides not matched to a gene: 2. CDR3 DNA sequence: TGTGCCAGCAGCAAGGGACAGGGGGACACCGGGGAGCTGTTTTTT. Protein product: CASSKGQGDTGELFF.

The chain links TRBV15 to TRBJ1-5; 7 nucleotides match TRBD1. CDR1 and CDR2 (germline): LNHNV, YYDKDF (reference sequence). V gave up 4 bases and J gave up 7 bases; unmatched junction bases: 10. This CDR3 is built from 15 residues. The CDR3, as DNA: TGTGCCACCAGCAATCGACAGGGCTTGGGACAGCCCCAGCATTTT. Protein sequence: CATSNRQGLGQPQHF.

This clone has just a few counts. CDR3 bases: TGTGCCAGCAGTCCCACAATAGCCAATTCACCCCTCCACTTT. This sequence encodes CASSPTIANSPLHF. The chain joins TRBV27 to TRBJ1-6; D is ambiguous. This CDR3 is 14 amino acids long. The V end lost 5 bases, the J end lost 7 bases, and 12 bases lay between the germline ends. From germline, CDR1 is MNHEY and CDR2 SMNVEV (reference sequence).

The rearrangement uses TRBV7-9 and TRBJ2-1, with D perhaps TRBD1 (5 bases). V was cut by 1 base and J by 7 bases, with 14 bases left in between. The germline V gene has CDR1 SEHNR and CDR2 FQNEAQ (reference sequence). The CDR3 is 15 amino acids. The DNA of the CDR3 is TGTGCCAGCAGCTTAGTGAGTAGTCCAGGGAATGAGCAGTTCTTC. Translated, it gives CASSLVSSPGNEQFF.

The J gene is TRBJ2-3, the V gene TRBV5-1; 7 nucleotides line up with TRBD2. The length of the CDR3 is 13 residues. The germline V gene encodes CDR1 SGHRS and CDR2 YFSETQ. V shed 7 bases and J 2 bases; nucleotides not matched to a gene: 4. CDR3 DNA: TGCGCCAGCGGGACTAAAAACACAGATACGCAGTATTTT. As protein: CASGTKNTDTQYF. Full variable domain (rest looked up from reference TRBV5-1 and TRBJ2-3): KAGVTQTPRYLIKTRGQQVTLSCSPISGHRSVSWYQQTPGQGLQFLFEYFSETQRNKGNFPGRFSGRQFSNSRSEMNVSTLELGDSALYLCASGTKNTDTQYFGPGTRLTVL.

The V and J genes are TRBV7-6 and TRBJ1-1; TRBD1 is a possible D gene (5 bases). The CDR3 totals 15 residues. The germline V gene has CDR1 SGHVS and CDR2 FNYEAQ. Trimming cost V 5 bases and J 11 bases, with 24 bases left between them. The DNA of the CDR3 is TGTGCCAGCAGCCCCCAGGGCAGCGACTCCGAAACGGCTTTCTTT. Encoded protein: CASSPQGSDSETAFF.

This clone was observed once. The rearrangement uses TRBV13 and TRBJ1-6, with 12 bases lining up with TRBD1. The CDR3 loop spans 18 amino acids. CDR1 and CDR2 (germline): PRHDT, FYEKMQ (reference sequence). Unmatched junction bases numbered 15, after V lost 6 bases and J lost 9 bases. The CDR3 spells CASRPRGGTGGLSSPLHF. The CDR3 bases are TGTGCCAGCAGACCTAGGGGGGGGACAGGGGGCTTAAGTTCACCCCTCCACTTT.

This clone was recorded a few times. The chain employs TRBV27 and TRBJ2-2; 8 bases map to TRBD1. Losses at the gene ends were 3 bases for V and 6 bases for J; bases not matched to a gene: 24. The CDR3 has 21 residues. Germline V gene data show CDR1 as MNHEY and CDR2 as SMNVEV (reference sequence). The CDR3 sequence: CASSFSTNPRTGWSWAGELFF. The CDR3 DNA follows: TGTGCCAGCAGTTTTTCTACCAACCCACGGACAGGGTGGTCGTGGGCCGGGGAGCTGTTTTTT.

This chain uses TRBV18 with TRBJ2-7; 7 bases map to TRBD1. This CDR3 spans 15 amino acids. Germline V gene data show CDR1 as KGHSH and CDR2 as LQKENI. Trimming took 3 bases from V and 3 from J; bases not matched to a gene: 8. This chain's CDR3 is CASSPSRDSYYEQYF. The CDR3 DNA follows: TGTGCCAGCTCACCCTCAAGGGACAGTTACTACGAGCAGTACTTC.

V is TRBV7-2 and J is TRBJ2-3, with D possibly matching TRBD2 (6 bases). The V gene lost 5 bases and the J gene lost 7 bases, with 13 bases spanning the gap. Germline V gene lookup returns CDR1 SGHTA and CDR2 FQGNSA. The CDR3 length is 13 residues. The CDR3 DNA reads TGTGCCAGCAGCCCACTCCGGGGGTATACGCAGTATTTT. Protein: CASSPLRGYTQYF. The complete variable domain, with remaining parts taken from reference TRBV7-2 and TRBJ2-3, reads GAGVSQSPSNKVTEKGKDVELRCDPISGHTALYWYRQSLGQGLEFLIYFQGNSAPDKSGLPSDRFSAERTGGSVSTLTIQRTQQEDSAVYLCASSPLRGYTQYFGPGTRLTVL.

The sample holds a few counts of this clone. The rearrangement links TRBV5-1 to TRBJ2-1, with TRBD1 identical over 8 bases. This CDR3 comprises 16 residues. Germline V gives CDR1 SGHRS, CDR2 YFSETQ. V shed 4 bases, J shed 4 bases, and the junction held 10 bases outside the gene matches. The CDR3 nucleotides are TGCGCCAGCAGCACCGAGACAGGGGTGGGGTACAATGAGCAGTTCTTC. As protein: CASSTETGVGYNEQFF.

V is TRBV7-9 and J is TRBJ1-5, with 11 positions matching TRBD1. The CDR3 length is 18 residues. Trimming removed 5 bases from V and 0 bases from J; junction bases left unmatched: 9. Germline V gene lookup returns CDR1 SEHNR and CDR2 FQNEAQ (reference sequence). CDR3 bases: TGTGCCAGCAGCATCGTCGGGACAGGGGGGTATAGCAATCAGCCCCAGCATTTT. Protein: CASSIVGTGGYSNQPQHF.